This is a list of T cell receptor beta chains from one sample in a study of beta chain features in type 1 diabetes. Only in-frame clones appear in the TCRdb table, and some are missing; sequencing was by immunoSEQ multiplex PCR. The sample has tens of thousands of clones, more than 45% seen once. Sequencing input: stem cell memory CD4+ T cells from blood. These receptor sequences come from a man aged 18 to 30 with type 1 diabetes. CDR3s include the opening cysteine and the closing phenylalanine or tryptophan. D genes are given only for firm matches. Only some rows state a clone size, as once, few, many or a class for expanded clones.

cdr3_aa cdr3_nt v_call clone_size j_call d_call
CASSLQGQGRVEQYF TGTGCCAGCAGCTTACAAGGACAGGGGAGAGTGGAGCAGTACTTC TRBV7-2 . TRBJ2-7 TRBD1
CASSVSGQGTHNEQFF TGTGCCAGCAGTGTAAGCGGACAGGGTACCCACAATGAGCAGTTCTTC TRBV28 . TRBJ2-1 TRBD1
CANQSRDTSGVLDTQYF TGTGCCAACCAGTCCCGGGACACCTCAGGGGTGTTAGATACGCAGTATTTT TRBV25-1 . TRBJ2-3 .
CASILYNEQFF TGTGCCAGCATCCTATACAATGAGCAGTTCTTC TRBV2 . TRBJ2-1 .
CASSIDTGGSLYEQYF TGTGCCAGTAGTATAGATACTGGGGGCAGCCTCTACGAGCAGTACTTC TRBV19 . TRBJ2-7 .
CSVQGQGNTEAFF TGCAGCGTCCAAGGACAGGGGAACACTGAAGCTTTCTTT TRBV29-1 once TRBJ1-1 TRBD1
CASSRLAGGETQYF TGTGCCAGCAGCCGACTAGCGGGAGGGGAGACCCAGTACTTC TRBV11-2 few TRBJ2-5 TRBD2
CASTTRTKDTDTQYF TGTGCCAGCACGACAAGGACTAAAGACACAGATACGCAGTATTTT TRBV28 . TRBJ2-3 .
CAIRGGLEPDTQYF TGTGCCATCAGGGGCGGACTGGAACCAGATACGCAGTATTTT TRBV10-3 . TRBJ2-3 .
CASSDIAGTTTDTQYF TGCGCCAGCAGTGATATAGCGGGGACCACAACAGATACGCAGTATTTT TRBV10-1 once TRBJ2-3 TRBD2
CASSFPGGGAQDTQYF TGTGCCAGCAGCTTTCCTGGTGGGGGGGCTCAAGATACGCAGTATTTT TRBV5-4 . TRBJ2-3 .
CAIRGPGQGLTDTQYF TGTGCCATCAGGGGGCCGGGACAGGGTCTAACAGATACGCAGTATTTT TRBV10-3 . TRBJ2-3 TRBD1
CSGGRAGYNEQFF TGCAGCGGGGGGAGAGCGGGTTACAATGAGCAGTTCTTC TRBV29-1 few TRBJ2-1 .
CASSRTSGSPEEQFF TGTGCCAGCAGTAGGACTAGCGGGTCCCCGGAGGAGCAGTTCTTC TRBV6-5 . TRBJ2-1 TRBD2
CASSPWGGELEAFF TGTGCCAGCAGCCCTTGGGGGGGGGAACTTGAAGCTTTCTTT TRBV7-8 . TRBJ1-1 .
CASSSGRRAGVYEQYF TGTGCCAGCAGCTCAGGCAGAAGAGCGGGTGTATACGAGCAGTACTTC TRBV7-2 few TRBJ2-7 .
CSVEDERTGGSGNTIYF TGCAGCGTTGAAGATGAAAGGACAGGAGGGTCTGGAAACACCATATATTTT TRBV29-1 few TRBJ1-3 TRBD1